The clone carrying this T cell receptor (beta chain) was found many times. Its target is unknown. The record originates from a study of CD8 T cells in ankylosing spondylitis. TCRdb passed the 5' RACE reads through MiXCR, listing each CDR3 protein once. The profile covers hundreds of thousands of distinct CDR3 sequences, with roughly 26% appearing a single time and about 6.2% taken by the ten largest. General study results and limits: Researchers report that disease-linked clones proved CD8+ and relatively rare in peripheral blood. In ankylosing spondylitis patients, matched synovial fluid reportedly showed significant enrichment of disease-linked clones.

The CDR3 is 14 residues long. CDR1 is ENHRY and CDR2 is SYGVKD in the germline V gene. V lost 9 bases and J 2 bases, leaving 13 bases between the germline ends. This receptor was taken from a male donor with ankylosing spondylitis or in good health (not recorded which). The V gene is TRBV10-3, the J gene TRBJ2-2; no clear D. Material: blood, either unsorted or a sorted T cell fraction (not recorded which). The CDR3 spells CAMRPTSNTGELFF. The CDR3 region has the DNA TGTGCCATGCGACCGACTTCTAACACCGGGGAGCTGTTTTTT.